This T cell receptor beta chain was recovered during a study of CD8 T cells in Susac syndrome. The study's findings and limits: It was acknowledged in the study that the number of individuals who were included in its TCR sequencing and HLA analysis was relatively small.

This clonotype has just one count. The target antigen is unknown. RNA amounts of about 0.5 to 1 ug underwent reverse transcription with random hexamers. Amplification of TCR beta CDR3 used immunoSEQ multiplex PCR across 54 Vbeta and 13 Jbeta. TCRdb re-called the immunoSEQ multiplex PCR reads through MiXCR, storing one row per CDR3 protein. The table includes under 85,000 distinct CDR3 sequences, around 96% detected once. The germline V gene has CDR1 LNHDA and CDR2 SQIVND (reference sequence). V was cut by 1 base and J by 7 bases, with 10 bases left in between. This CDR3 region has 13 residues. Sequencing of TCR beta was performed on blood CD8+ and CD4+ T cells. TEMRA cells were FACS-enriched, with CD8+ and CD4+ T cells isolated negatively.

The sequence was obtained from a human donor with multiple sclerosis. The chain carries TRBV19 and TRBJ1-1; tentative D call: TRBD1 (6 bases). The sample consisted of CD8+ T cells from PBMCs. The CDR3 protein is CASSIVEGVEAFF. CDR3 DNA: TGTGCCAGTAGTATAGTGGAGGGGGTTGAAGCTTTCTTT. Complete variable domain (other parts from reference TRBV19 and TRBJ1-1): DGGITQSPKYLFRKEGQNVTLSCEQNLNHDAMYWYRQDPGQGLRLIYYSQIVNDFQKGDIAEGYSVSREKKESFPLTVTSAQKNPTAFYLCASSIVEGVEAFFGQGTRLTVV.